In its sample, the clone carrying this T cell receptor (beta chain) was seen many times. Two-round multiplex PCR amplified TCR beta CDR3 from genomic DNA. The use of primers specific to each TRBV and TRBJ gene characterized first-round PCR. A single record per CDR3 protein comes from TCRdb applying MiXCR to the multiplex PCR reads. This sample carries about 16,000 distinct CDR3 sequences, around 40% of them seen once, and the ten largest clones take 30% to 50%. V was trimmed by 6 bases and J by 4 bases, leaving 12 bases between them. The CDR3 extends over 14 amino acids. Germline CDR1 LGHDT, CDR2 YNNKEL (reference sequence). The data stem from a study of prognosis after radiotherapy for stage I lung cancer. Study in general: Enrolled patients (over 12 men, 5 or 6 women) had a median age of roughly 74 years and an age range of roughly 50 to 95 years.

V gene TRBV3-1 combines with J gene TRBJ1-4; D ambiguous. The sample consisted of PBMCs, taken before or after stereotactic body radiation therapy (not recorded which). The TCR comes from a donor older than 45 with non-small cell lung cancer. CDR3 protein: CASRSSRGNEKLFF. CDR3 nucleotides: TGTGCCAGCAGAAGCTCTCGGGGTAATGAAAAACTGTTTTTT. Full variable domain (rest looked up from reference TRBV3-1 and TRBJ1-4): DTAVSQTPKYLVTQMGNDKSIKCEQNLGHDTMYWYKQDSKKFLKIMFSYNNKELIINETVPNRFSPKSPDKAHLNLHINSLELGDSAVYFCASRSSRGNEKLFFGSGTQLSVL.